This is a list of T cell receptor beta chains from one sample in a study of shared clonotypes between healthy human individuals. Produced via immunoSEQ multiplex PCR; TCRdb's table is partial and in-frame only. The sample holds approximately 2.4 million clones, about 94% seen once. Specimen: naive CD4+ T cells sorted from blood. The source is a man aged 18 to 29 in good health. CDR3s include the opening cysteine and the closing phenylalanine or tryptophan. D genes are given only for firm matches. Clone size is shown for a subset of rows, as once, few, many or a class of expanded clone.

CDR3: CASSLLTGTKSYEQYF
DNA: TGCGCCAGCAGCTTATTGACCGGGACAAAATCATACGAGCAGTACTTC
V: TRBV5-1
D: .
J: TRBJ2-7
size: .

CDR3: CAWSEGGGRGYTF
DNA: TGTGCCTGGAGTGAAGGAGGGGGTCGGGGCTACACCTTC
V: TRBV30
D: .
J: TRBJ1-2
size: .

CDR3: CTSSQPPEGGEDTDTQYF
DNA: TGCACCAGCAGCCAACCCCCGGAGGGGGGGGAAGACACAGATACGCAGTATTTT
V: TRBV1
D: .
J: TRBJ2-3
size: few

CDR3: CASSLRQGTYGYTF
DNA: TGTGCCAGCAGCTTGAGACAGGGGACCTATGGCTACACCTTC
V: TRBV13
D: TRBD1
J: TRBJ1-2
size: .

CDR3: CASSAGLTHSYNEQFF
DNA: TGTGCCAGCAGCGCCGGGCTAACACATTCCTACAATGAGCAGTTCTTC
V: TRBV7-2
D: .
J: TRBJ2-1
size: .

CDR3: CASSLGHPYEQYF
DNA: TGTGCCAGCAGCTTGGGGCACCCCTACGAGCAGTACTTC
V: TRBV7-9
D: .
J: TRBJ2-7
size: .

CDR3: CASSQDSTNTGELFF
DNA: TGCGCCAGCAGCCAAGACTCAACTAACACCGGGGAGCTGTTTTTT
V: TRBV5-1
D: .
J: TRBJ2-2
size: .

CDR3: CSVESVREFMNTEAFF
DNA: TGCAGCGTTGAATCAGTTCGAGAGTTCATGAACACTGAAGCTTTCTTT
V: TRBV29-1
D: .
J: TRBJ1-1
size: few

CDR3: CASSLKGQGARHSPLHF
DNA: TGCGCCAGCAGCTTGAAGGGACAGGGGGCGAGGCATTCACCCCTCCACTTT
V: TRBV5-1
D: TRBD1
J: TRBJ1-6
size: .

CDR3: CASMGTSGRASPETQYF
DNA: TGTGCCAGCATGGGGACTAGCGGGAGGGCATCTCCGGAGACCCAGTACTTC
V: TRBV13
D: TRBD2
J: TRBJ2-5
size: .

CDR3: CACPKGQGLRQNTEAFF
DNA: TGTGCCTGCCCCAAGGGCCAGGGGTTAAGGCAGAACACTGAAGCTTTCTTT
V: TRBV30
D: .
J: TRBJ1-1
size: .

CDR3: CASSPTYTDTQYF
DNA: TGTGCCAGCTCACCGACGTACACAGATACGCAGTATTTT
V: TRBV18
D: .
J: TRBJ2-3
size: .

CDR3: CASSVLGTSGRAHTDTQYF
DNA: TGTGCCAGCAGCGTCCTCGGGACTAGCGGGAGGGCCCACACAGATACGCAGTATTTT
V: TRBV9
D: TRBD2
J: TRBJ2-3
size: .

CDR3: CASSHQPQGAGEQYF
DNA: TGTGCCAGCTCTCACCAACCACAGGGGGCTGGAGAGCAGTACTTC
V: TRBV18
D: TRBD1
J: TRBJ2-7
size: .

CDR3: CASRSSNQPQHF
DNA: TGTGCCAGCCGATCTAGCAATCAGCCCCAGCATTTT
V: TRBV28
D: .
J: TRBJ1-5
size: .

CDR3: CASLGRRGPYEQYF
DNA: TGTGCTAGCCTTGGGCGACGTGGGCCCTACGAGCAGTACTTC
V: TRBV7-7
D: .
J: TRBJ2-7
size: .

CDR3: CASRPLKKETQYF
DNA: TGTGCCAGCAGGCCTTTAAAAAAAGAGACCCAGTACTTC
V: TRBV6-5
D: .
J: TRBJ2-5
size: .

CDR3: CASSPQLAPNEQFF
DNA: TGTGCCAGCAGCCCGCAACTAGCTCCAAATGAGCAGTTCTTC
V: TRBV7-8
D: .
J: TRBJ2-1
size: .

CDR3: CASSYPGQGSYNEQFF
DNA: TGTGCCAGCAGTTACCCCGGACAGGGGTCCTACAATGAGCAGTTCTTC
V: TRBV6-6
D: TRBD1
J: TRBJ2-1
size: .

CDR3: CATSRESRDQETQYF
DNA: TGTGCCACCAGCAGAGAAAGTAGGGATCAAGAGACCCAGTACTTC
V: TRBV15
D: .
J: TRBJ2-5
size: .

CDR3: CATSREQGAVGKLFF
DNA: TGTGCCACCAGCAGGGAACAGGGGGCGGTGGGAAAACTGTTTTTT
V: TRBV15
D: TRBD1
J: TRBJ1-4
size: few

CDR3: CASVADRVHEQYF
DNA: TGTGCCAGCGTCGCGGACAGGGTGCACGAGCAGTACTTC
V: TRBV2
D: TRBD1
J: TRBJ2-7
size: .

CDR3: CASSYSRTEYNSPLHF
DNA: TGTGCCAGCAGTTACTCGAGGACAGAGTATAATTCACCCCTCCACTTT
V: TRBV6-6
D: .
J: TRBJ1-6
size: .

CDR3: CASSSRTGGNGYTF
DNA: TGTGCCAGCAGCTCCCGGACAGGGGGCAATGGCTACACCTTC
V: TRBV7-2
D: TRBD1
J: TRBJ1-2
size: .

CDR3: CASIPGGPHYEQYF
DNA: TGTGCCAGCATTCCCGGGGGCCCTCATTACGAGCAGTACTTC
V: TRBV28
D: .
J: TRBJ2-7
size: .

CDR3: CASSQGDSQETQYF
DNA: TGCGCCAGCAGCCAAGGGGACAGCCAAGAGACCCAGTACTTC
V: TRBV5-1
D: TRBD1
J: TRBJ2-5
size: .

CDR3: CASSTGQGIQETQYF
DNA: TGCGCCAGCAGCACTGGTCAGGGGATCCAAGAGACCCAGTACTTC
V: TRBV5-1
D: .
J: TRBJ2-5
size: once

CDR3: CASSKWDTQYF
DNA: TGTGCCAGCAGCAAGTGGGATACGCAGTATTTT
V: TRBV5-6
D: .
J: TRBJ2-3
size: .

CDR3: CASSEVKTGERNQPQHF
DNA: TGTGCCAGCAGTGAGGTGAAGACAGGGGAACGCAATCAGCCCCAGCATTTT
V: TRBV2
D: TRBD1
J: TRBJ1-5
size: few

CDR3: CASSESLAPAYEQYF
DNA: TGTGCCAGCAGCGAGTCACTAGCGCCGGCCTACGAGCAGTACTTC
V: TRBV9
D: TRBD2
J: TRBJ2-7
size: .

CDR3: CASSGGRFAYEQYF
DNA: TGTGCCAGCAGTGGCGGGAGGTTCGCTTACGAGCAGTACTTC
V: TRBV2
D: TRBD2
J: TRBJ2-7
size: .

CDR3: CASSSSGTGGPYEQYF
DNA: TGTGCCAGTAGTTCCTCAGGGACAGGGGGGCCCTACGAGCAGTACTTC
V: TRBV19
D: TRBD1
J: TRBJ2-7
size: .

CDR3: CASSPRQENTGELFF
DNA: TGTGCCAGCAGCCCCCGGCAGGAGAACACCGGGGAGCTGTTTTTT
V: TRBV9
D: .
J: TRBJ2-2
size: .

CDR3: CASSVQGDYEQYF
DNA: TGTGCCAGCAGCGTACAGGGGGACTACGAGCAGTACTTC
V: TRBV9
D: TRBD1
J: TRBJ2-7
size: .

CDR3: CSVETWTSSGANVLTF
DNA: TGCAGCGTTGAGACTTGGACTAGCTCTGGGGCCAACGTCCTGACTTTC
V: TRBV29-1
D: TRBD2
J: TRBJ2-6
size: .

CDR3: CASSLLSGHGAGELFF
DNA: TGCGCCAGCAGCCTCCTCAGTGGTCACGGGGCCGGGGAGCTGTTTTTT
V: TRBV4-3
D: .
J: TRBJ2-2
size: .

CDR3: CASRQIGGENTIYF
DNA: TGTGCCAGCAGGCAAATAGGCGGTGAAAACACCATATATTTT
V: TRBV7-9
D: .
J: TRBJ1-3
size: .

CDR3: CASRKQGASYEQYF
DNA: TGTGCCAGCAGAAAGCAGGGGGCTTCCTACGAGCAGTACTTC
V: TRBV5-8
D: TRBD1
J: TRBJ2-7
size: .

CDR3: CASSFAEGEQYF
DNA: TGCGCCAGCAGCTTCGCCGAAGGGGAGCAGTACTTC
V: TRBV5-1
D: .
J: TRBJ2-7
size: .

CDR3: CASSYGTGDNSPLHF
DNA: TGCGCCAGCAGCTACGGGACAGGGGATAATTCACCCCTCCACTTT
V: TRBV5-1
D: TRBD1
J: TRBJ1-6
size: .

CDR3: CASSSLAYTIYF
DNA: TGTGCCAGCAGTTCGCTAGCATACACCATATATTTT
V: TRBV6-6
D: .
J: TRBJ1-3
size: .

CDR3: CSVVGDRNTEAFF
DNA: TGCAGCGTTGTCGGGGACAGGAACACTGAAGCTTTCTTT
V: TRBV29-1
D: TRBD1
J: TRBJ1-1
size: .

CDR3: CASSVAFGTGDSAYSGANVLTF
DNA: TGTGCCAGCAGCGTCGCTTTCGGGACAGGGGACTCTGCCTACTCTGGGGCCAACGTCCTGACTTTC
V: TRBV9
D: TRBD1
J: TRBJ2-6
size: .

CDR3: CASSTVYGYTF
DNA: TGTGCCAGCAGCACAGTCTATGGCTACACCTTC
V: TRBV25-1
D: .
J: TRBJ1-2
size: few

CDR3: CASSQDLSGTLFF
DNA: TGCGCCAGCAGCCAAGATTTATCGGGAACGCTGTTTTTT
V: TRBV4-3
D: .
J: TRBJ2-2
size: .

CDR3: CASSHGTESNQPQHF
DNA: TGTGCCAGCTCACACGGGACAGAGAGCAATCAGCCCCAGCATTTT
V: TRBV18
D: TRBD1
J: TRBJ1-5
size: .

CDR3: CASSGDRGLYGYTF
DNA: TGTGCCAGCAGTGGAGACAGGGGGCTCTATGGCTACACCTTC
V: TRBV6-1
D: TRBD1
J: TRBJ1-2
size: .

CDR3: CASSRLTGDETQYF
DNA: TGCGCCAGCAGCAGACTTACAGGGGATGAGACCCAGTACTTC
V: TRBV4-3
D: TRBD1
J: TRBJ2-5
size: .

CDR3: CASSETDRRGNEQFF
DNA: TGTGCCAGCAGTGAAACGGACAGGCGAGGCAATGAGCAGTTCTTC
V: TRBV2
D: TRBD1
J: TRBJ2-1
size: .

CDR3: CAIAERAWGYEQYF
DNA: TGTGCCATCGCCGAACGGGCCTGGGGGTACGAGCAGTACTTC
V: TRBV7-9
D: .
J: TRBJ2-7
size: .

CDR3: CASSLAGNSNQPQHF
DNA: TGTGCCAGCAGCTTAGCGGGGAATAGCAATCAGCCCCAGCATTTT
V: TRBV7-2
D: .
J: TRBJ1-5
size: .

CDR3: CASSSDRVGNEQFF
DNA: TGCGCCAGCAGCTCGGACAGGGTAGGCAATGAGCAGTTCTTC
V: TRBV5-1
D: TRBD1
J: TRBJ2-1
size: .

CDR3: CASTRDNTGELFF
DNA: TGTGCCAGCACGAGGGACAACACCGGGGAGCTGTTTTTT
V: TRBV25-1
D: .
J: TRBJ2-2
size: few

CDR3: CASLFRNTGELFF
DNA: TGTGCCAGCCTCTTTCGGAACACCGGGGAGCTGTTTTTT
V: TRBV7-2
D: .
J: TRBJ2-2
size: .

CDR3: CASSDGGGRQFF
DNA: TGTGCCAGCAGTGACGGCGGAGGGAGGCAGTTCTTC
V: TRBV2
D: .
J: TRBJ2-1
size: .